Reported below is one T cell receptor beta chain. Antigen unknown. Primers for the PCR totalled 60 Vbeta and 13 Jbeta. TCRdb keeps only in-frame clones here, not all; method: immunoSEQ multiplex PCR. The sample holds some 200,000 clones, around 74% seen once. This sample was included in a study of cytomegalovirus exposure and HLA in healthy donors. Notes on the study in general: It was confirmed in vitro that a few of the CMV-associated chains were specific for CMV antigens. Fewer N-insertions than the approximately 700-donor mean were reportedly shown by an Asian-associated ancestry cluster in a later analysis.

Between the trimmed V and J ends, which lost 1 base and 0 bases, there was a span of 10 bases. Germline assignment: CDR1 LNHNV and CDR2 YYDKDF (reference sequence). The CDR3 has 16 amino acids. This chain links TRBV15 with TRBJ2-4; D not certain. Sequencing was performed on PBMCs. The receptor was isolated from a female donor in good health and CMV-seronegative. CDR3 amino acids: CATSRVESGAKNIQYF. The CDR3 nucleotides read TGTGCCACCAGCAGAGTGGAGTCCGGAGCCAAAAACATTCAGTACTTC. Full variable domain (missing parts from reference TRBV15 and TRBJ2-4): DAMVIQNPRYQVTQFGKPVTLSCSQTLNHNVMYWYQQKSSQAPKLLFHYYDKDFNNEADTPDNFQSRRPNTSFCFLDIRSPGLGDTAMYLCATSRVESGAKNIQYFGAGTRLSVL.